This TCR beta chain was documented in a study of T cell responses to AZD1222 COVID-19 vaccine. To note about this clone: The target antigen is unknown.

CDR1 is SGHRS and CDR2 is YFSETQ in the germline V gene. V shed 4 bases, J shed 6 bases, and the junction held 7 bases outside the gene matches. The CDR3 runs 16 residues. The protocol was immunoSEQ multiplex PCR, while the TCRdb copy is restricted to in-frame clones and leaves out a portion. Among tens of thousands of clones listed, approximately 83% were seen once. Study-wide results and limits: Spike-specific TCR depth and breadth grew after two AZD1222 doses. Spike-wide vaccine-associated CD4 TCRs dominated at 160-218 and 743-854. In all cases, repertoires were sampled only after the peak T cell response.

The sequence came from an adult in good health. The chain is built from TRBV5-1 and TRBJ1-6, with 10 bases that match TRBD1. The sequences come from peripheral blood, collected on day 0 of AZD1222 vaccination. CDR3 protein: CASSAGTGVFNSPLHF. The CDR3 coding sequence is TGCGCCAGCAGCGCCGGGACAGGGGTTTTTAATTCACCCCTCCACTTT.